These 18 T cell receptor beta chains share one sample of origin, sequenced in a study of T cell repertoires in cytomegalovirus infection. A single record per CDR3 protein comes from TCRdb applying MiXCR to the reads. This table holds approximately 100,000 distinct CDR3 sequences, more than 20% found once. Sequenced input: CD8+ T cells from PBMCs. The receptors were gathered from a human donor in good health (CMV status not recorded). Some clones in this sample may be carry-over from other donors' samples.

The chain has TRBV4-3 and TRBJ2-3; 8 nucleotides agree with TRBD2. The trim removed 1 base at V and 3 bases at J, leaving 3 bases unmatched. CDR3 length equals 15 residues. CDR1 is LGHNA, CDR2 YSLEER, per germline. Written as DNA, the CDR3 is TGCGCCAGCAGCCAAGCGGGAGGGCGTACAGATACGCAGTATTTT. Translated: CASSQAGGRTDTQYF.

This clonotype has a handful of counts. The chain carries TRBV9 and TRBJ2-5; 10 bases match TRBD1. There are 15 residues in the CDR3. Per the germline V gene, CDR1 is SGDLS and CDR2 is YYNGEE. V lost 7 bases to trimming and J lost 3 bases; unmatched junction nucleotides: 9. In DNA form, the CDR3 reads TGTGCCAGCGATAGCGGACAGGGGGTCAAAGAGACCCAGTACTTC. Translated: CASDSGQGVKETQYF.

This clonotype was seen many times. This chain uses TRBV19 with TRBJ1-1, with D unclear. V dropped 3 bases and J dropped 1 base, with 15 bases sitting between them. This CDR3 region has 16 residues. Germline V CDR1 and CDR2: LNHDA, SQIVND (reference sequence). CDR3 protein: CASSIGSDTENTEAFF. In DNA form, the CDR3 reads TGTGCCAGTAGTATTGGGTCCGACACCGAGAACACTGAAGCTTTCTTT.

This clonotype turned up a few times. The CDR3 DNA reads TGTGCCAGCAGCCAAGTCCCCACTGAAGCTTTCTTT. As protein: CASSQVPTEAFF. The V gene is TRBV14, the J gene TRBJ1-1; D not certain. The CDR3 is 12 amino acids. V lost 1 base to trimming and J lost 4 bases, with 4 bases between them. Germline V gene sequence: CDR1 SGHDN, CDR2 FVKESK.

This chain links TRBV28 with TRBJ1-3, with TRBD1 identical over 8 bases. The germline V gene has CDR1 MDHEN and CDR2 SYDVKM. There are 17 residues in the CDR3. V shed 6 bases, J shed 4 bases, and the junction held 14 bases outside the gene matches. The CDR3 DNA sequence: TGTGCCAGCAGCCTCTCCGGACAGGGATTTCTCGGAAACACCATATATTTT. Encoded protein: CASSLSGQGFLGNTIYF.

The chain links TRBV2 to TRBJ2-2; D unresolved. The V and J ends lost 7 bases and 2 bases respectively, with 8 bases between them. The CDR3 sequence is 13 residues long. Germline loops: CDR1 SNHLY, CDR2 FYNNEI. CDR3 DNA sequence: TGTGCCAGCAAGAGGACCAACACCGGGGAGCTGTTTTTT. This sequence encodes CASKRTNTGELFF.

The chain couples TRBV5-1 to TRBJ1-2; possible D gene TRBD1, 5 bases. The CDR3 covers 15 residues. V lost 7 bases to trimming and J lost 3 bases, with 19 bases between them. Per the germline V gene, CDR1 is SGHRS and CDR2 is YFSETQ. The CDR3 bases are TGCGCCAGCCAGAAAGCTGGGGGGTCGGACTATGGCTACACCTTC. Encoded protein: CASQKAGGSDYGYTF.

The V and J genes are TRBV29-1 and TRBJ2-2, with a possible D match to TRBD2 (5 bases). The CDR3 is 12 amino acids. Looked up from germline, CDR1 is SQVTM and CDR2 is ANQGSEA. The V gene lost 3 bases and the J gene lost 5 bases, with 7 bases spanning the gap. CDR3 sequence reads: CSVDLATGELFF. Here the CDR3 DNA reads TGCAGCGTTGATCTAGCTACCGGGGAGCTGTTTTTT.

This sequence joins TRBV7-9 and TRBJ2-4; 7 nucleotides line up with TRBD1. CDR1 is SEHNR, CDR2 FQNEAQ, per germline (reference sequence). The CDR3 totals 15 residues. V was pared by 5 bases and J by 0 bases, with 4 bases of the junction left unmatched. The CDR3 DNA follows: TGTGCCAGCAGCCACAGGGGTATAGCCAAAAACATTCAGTACTTC. Protein: CASSHRGIAKNIQYF.

This clonotype was observed a handful of times. The chain couples TRBV4-3 to TRBJ1-5, with 7 bases fitting TRBD1. CDR1 and CDR2 (germline): LGHNA, YSLEER. The CDR3 has 15 amino acids. V lost 1 base, J lost 10 bases, and 10 bases stayed unmatched. The CDR3 coding sequence is TGCGCCAGCAGCCAAGGTTTAGGGGGCATCAAACCCCAGCATTTT. It is translated as CASSQGLGGIKPQHF.

The chain joins TRBV9 to TRBJ2-2, with TRBD1 identical over 7 bases. The length of the CDR3 is 18 residues. Germline CDR1 SGDLS, CDR2 YYNGEE. V shed 4 bases and J 2 bases; nucleotides not matched to a gene: 14. The CDR3 nucleotides read TGTGCCAGCAGCCTCGGACAGGTACCACTTACAAACACCGGGGAGCTGTTTTTT. Protein sequence: CASSLGQVPLTNTGELFF.

This clonotype was recorded at least ten times. The rearrangement uses TRBV7-6 and TRBJ2-5, with TRBD2 matching 8 bases. Per germline, CDR1 SGHVS and CDR2 FNYEAQ. This CDR3 is 19 amino acids long. Germline trimming cut 2 bases from V and 5 bases from J; bases unmatched to any gene: 19. CDR3 coding DNA: TGTGCCAGCAGCTTACCCCTAAGTCGGGCCGGGAGGGCCAGGGAGACCCAGTACTTC. Protein sequence: CASSLPLSRAGRARETQYF. Drawing the rest from reference TRBV7-6 and TRBJ2-5, the complete variable domain is GAGVSQSPRYKVTKRGQDVALRCDPISGHVSLYWYRQALGQGPEFLTYFNYEAQQDKSGLPNDRFSAERPEGSISTLTIQRTEQRDSAMYRCASSLPLSRAGRARETQYFGPGTRLLVL.

The chain has TRBV28 and TRBJ2-1; 9 nucleotides align to TRBD1. The CDR3 length is 15 residues. After removal of 6 bases from V and 4 bases from J, the junction contained 7 bases not matched to a gene. Germline V lookup: CDR1 MDHEN, CDR2 SYDVKM. The CDR3 coding sequence is TGTGCCAGCAGCCTAGGACAGGGGTCTTACAATGAGCAGTTCTTC. It translates to CASSLGQGSYNEQFF. Based on the CDR3 plus reference TRBV28 and TRBJ2-1, the full variable domain is DVKVTQSSRYLVKRTGEKVFLECVQDMDHENMFWYRQDPGLGLRLIYFSYDVKMKEKGDIPEGYSVSREKKERFSLILESASTNQTSMYLCASSLGQGSYNEQFFGPGTRLTVL.

This clonotype was observed many times. The chain couples TRBV20-1 to TRBJ2-7; D not certain. This CDR3 contains 14 residues. Trimming pared 1 base from V and 5 bases from J, leaving 15 bases between. Germline V CDR1 and CDR2: DFQATT, SNEGSKA (reference sequence). The CDR3 DNA reads TGCAGTGCTAGAGGCCTGACGGTCCTGAACGAGCAGTACTTC. Amino acid sequence: CSARGLTVLNEQYF.

Points on this clonotype: This may stem from a read error, because a much larger clone lies one nucleotide away. The chain has TRBV7-8 and TRBJ2-7; a weak D match, TRBD1 (6 bases). The CDR3 is 16 residues long. CDR1 is SGHVS, CDR2 FQNEAQ, per germline. Trimming took 5 bases from V and 4 from J, leaving 21 bases between them. CDR3 sequence reads: CASSLQGYLYGYEQYF. CDR3 coding DNA: TGTGCCAGCAGCCTTCAGGGGTATCTGTACGGTTACGAGCAGTACTTC.

This clonotype has a handful of counts. The chain has TRBV7-9 and TRBJ1-1, with TRBD1 as a possible D gene (5 bases). From germline, CDR1 is SEHNR and CDR2 FQNEAQ (reference sequence). Trimming pared 5 bases from V and 3 bases from J, leaving 16 bases between. CDR3 length: 15 amino acids. The CDR3 region has the DNA TGTGCCAGCAGCCCAGCCCAGGGACGGGACACTGAAGCTTTCTTT. Its protein is CASSPAQGRDTEAFF.

This clonotype came up a few times. V gene TRBV19 combines with J gene TRBJ2-3, with D unresolved. Germline-derived CDR1 and CDR2 are LNHDA and SQIVND (reference sequence). V dropped 10 bases and J dropped 1 base, with 15 bases sitting between them. The CDR3 has 14 residues. The CDR3 region is CATLDVHGTDTQYF. Here the CDR3 DNA reads TGTGCCACCTTGGACGTTCATGGCACAGATACGCAGTATTTT.

The chain recombines TRBV5-1 with TRBJ2-7; possible D gene TRBD1, 5 bases. The ends were cut back, 4 bases at V and 3 bases at J, with 17 bases in the middle. The CDR3 length is 15 residues. Germline CDR1 and CDR2: SGHRS and YFSETQ. The chain's CDR3 is CASSLGEALGYEQYF. CDR3 DNA: TGCGCCAGCAGCCTAGGGGAAGCCCTAGGCTACGAGCAGTACTTC.